This T cell receptor beta chain was profiled in a study of spatial heterogeneity in lung cancer. V was clipped by 3 bases and J by 9 bases; unmatched bases: 7. The germline CDR1 and CDR2 sequences are GTSNPN and SVGIG (reference sequence). The CDR3 consists of 13 residues. This clonotype ranks as medium-sized (0.01 to 0.1%). The time point denotes: sample taken at primary tumor resection. Sequencing covered unsorted whole RNA taken from tumor, nontumor lung or frozen PBMC. TCR cDNA molecules each carried a unique molecular identifier. Via MiXCR, TCRdb re-called the 5' RACE reads, giving one row per CDR3 protein. There are 1,600 or so distinct CDR3 sequences in the sample; about 25% occur only once, and around three fifths lies in the top ten.

This sample comprised PBMCs, obtained at surgery. The chain is built from TRBV30 and TRBJ2-1; 8 positions agree with TRBD2. This TCR was sampled from a male donor with early-stage non-small cell lung cancer. The CDR3: CAWSRTSWPEQFF. The CDR3 nucleotides read TGTGCCTGGAGCCGGACTAGCTGGCCTGAGCAGTTCTTC.